Shown below are 4 T cell receptor beta chains from a single sample sequenced in a study of blood T cells in healthy people across ages. A second PCR of roughly 7 to 11 cycles used a sample-barcoded 5' primer and a J-beta primer mix. TCRdb reprocessed the 5' RACE reads via MiXCR and lists one record per CDR3 protein. The sample consists of fewer than 2 million distinct CDR3 sequences, about two fifths of them appearing once. Sequencing was performed on blood. The receptors originated from a human donor in good health.

The table lists this clonotype with a few counts. V usage is TRBV5-1 and J usage is TRBJ2-1, with D possibly being TRBD2 (6 bases). This CDR3 is 14 amino acids long. Germline V CDR1 and CDR2: SGHRS, YFSETQ. Deletions cut 1 base from V and 7 bases from J, with 12 bases between. The DNA of the CDR3 is TGCGCCAGCAGCTTGATGTTAGGGACTAATGAGCAGTTCTTC. Translating gives CASSLMLGTNEQFF. The full variable domain, in which reference TRBV5-1 and TRBJ2-1 provide the parts outside the CDR3, is KAGVTQTPRYLIKTRGQQVTLSCSPISGHRSVSWYQQTPGQGLQFLFEYFSETQRNKGNFPGRFSGRQFSNSRSEMNVSTLELGDSALYLCASSLMLGTNEQFFGPGTRLTVL.

This chain uses TRBV7-3 with TRBJ2-7; D possibly corresponds to TRBD2 (7 bases). TRBJ2-4 matches the DNA end more closely, so the J call is doubtful. CDR3 length: 14 residues. CDR1 is SGHTA, CDR2 FQGTGA, per germline. The CDR3 DNA sequence: TGTGCCAGCAGCCAGGAAGGGGGGGGGAACATTCAGTACTTC. Translation gives CASSQEGGGNIQYF.

The gene calls are TRBV20-1 and TRBJ2-7; 11 bases line up with TRBD1. This CDR3 is built from 13 residues. Germline V CDR1 and CDR2: DFQATT, SNEGSKA (reference sequence). V lost 2 bases to trimming and J lost 5 bases; unmatched junction nucleotides: 2. The CDR3 region has the DNA TGCAGTGCTAGACGGGGACAGGGGGACGAGCAGTACTTC. This sequence encodes CSARRGQGDEQYF.

This clonotype was found a few times. The CDR3 spells CASSYGNTRANYGYTF. The DNA of the CDR3 is TGTGCCAGCAGCTACGGGAATACCAGAGCTAACTATGGCTACACCTTC. The V call is TRBV7-9, the J call TRBJ1-2; D is ambiguous. The CDR3 extends over 16 amino acids. V was trimmed by 4 bases and J by 0 bases, leaving 15 bases between them. Germline CDR1 reads SEHNR; CDR2 reads FQNEAQ (reference sequence).